The rows below give T cell receptor beta chains drawn from one sample of a study of T cell responses to AZD1222 COVID-19 vaccine. Assay: immunoSEQ multiplex PCR; the TCRdb copy retains only in-frame clones and omits some. In the table there are some 180,000 clones, approximately 90% of which are singletons. The sequences come from peripheral blood, collected 28 days after the second AZD1222 dose. These receptors originate from an adult who received the AZD1222 COVID-19 vaccine. The CDR3 runs from the conserved cysteine through the conserved F or W. The D gene is left open where the match is weak. The size entry is marked missing in some rows and otherwise reads once, few, many or a size class.

>TRBV7-9|NA|TRBJ1-4|NA
CASSLVWGEGSNEKLFF
TGTGCCAGCAGCTTAGTTTGGGGCGAAGGGTCTAATGAAAAACTGTTTTTT
>TRBV25-1|TRBD2|TRBJ2-1|NA
CASSGTGTSVYNEQFF
TGTGCCAGCAGTGGGACCGGGACTAGCGTATACAATGAGCAGTTCTTC
>TRBV19|NA|TRBJ1-2|NA
CASSPGGARDFVDGYTF
TGTGCCAGTAGTCCGGGGGGGGCCAGGGACTTCGTCGATGGCTACACCTTC
>TRBV10-3|NA|TRBJ2-5|NA
CATLAVERETQYF
TGTGCCACGTTAGCGGTGGAGAGGGAGACCCAGTACTTC
>TRBV7-3|TRBD1|TRBJ2-7|once
CASSAGQGFEQYF
TGTGCCAGCAGCGCCGGACAGGGATTCGAGCAGTACTTC
>TRBV4-3|NA|TRBJ1-2|NA
CASSQGPNSNYGYTF
TGCGCCAGCAGTCAGGGACCCAACTCTAACTATGGCTACACCTTC
>TRBV7-2|NA|TRBJ1-5|NA
CASSLGPLSPQHF
TGTGCCAGCAGCTTAGGGCCCCTCTCGCCCCAGCATTTT
>TRBV18|NA|TRBJ1-1|NA
CASSPNRGRRNTEAFF
TGTGCCAGCTCACCAAACCGGGGGCGTAGAAACACTGAAGCTTTCTTT
>TRBV27|NA|TRBJ2-3|NA
CASSSAVPTDTQYF
TGTGCCAGCAGTTCCGCTGTCCCCACAGATACGCAGTATTTT
>TRBV18|TRBD2|TRBJ2-5|NA
CASSPPGLAGGKRQETQYF
TGTGCCAGCTCACCACCGGGACTAGCGGGAGGAAAGAGGCAAGAGACCCAGTACTTC
>TRBV20-1|NA|TRBJ1-1|NA
CSASSGYNTEAFF
TGCAGTGCTAGTTCGGGGTATAACACTGAAGCTTTCTTT
>TRBV3-1/TRBV3-2|TRBD2|TRBJ2-1|NA
CASSQVSSGSYNEQFF
TGTGCCAGCAGCCAAGTTTCCAGCGGGAGTTACAATGAGCAGTTCTTC
>TRBV7-3|NA|TRBJ2-3|NA
CASSPAPWDTQYF
TGTGCCAGCAGCCCGGCACCTTGGGATACGCAGTATTTT
>TRBV5-1|NA|TRBJ2-1|NA
CASSFVANNEQFF
TGCGCCAGCAGCTTTGTGGCTAACAATGAGCAGTTCTTC
>TRBV28|NA|TRBJ1-2|NA
CASSSGTPYGYTF
TGTGCCAGCAGTTCCGGGACACCTTATGGCTACACCTTC
>TRBV2|NA|TRBJ1-4|NA
CASSGPTQGRELFF
TGTGCCAGCAGCGGACCGACCCAGGGTCGGGAACTGTTTTTT
>TRBV24-1|NA|TRBJ2-2|once
CATSDPTGAGELFF
TGTGCCACCAGTGATCCTACAGGTGCCGGGGAGCTGTTTTTT
>TRBV4-1|TRBD1|TRBJ2-7|NA
CASSDRDRAIYEQYF
TGCGCCAGCAGCGACCGGGACAGAGCTATCTACGAGCAGTACTTC
>TRBV18|NA|TRBJ2-7|NA
CASSSNYEQYF
TGTGCCAGCTCATCGAACTACGAGCAGTACTTC
>TRBV7-9|NA|TRBJ1-2|NA
CASSSGVGGAHYGYTF
TGTGCCAGCAGCTCAGGGGTGGGGGGCGCCCACTATGGCTACACCTTC
>TRBV6-2/TRBV6-3|NA|TRBJ1-5|NA
CASSTGVVLAGNQPQHF
TGTGCCAGCAGTACCGGGGTTGTGCTTGCGGGCAATCAGCCCCAGCATTTT